The 16 T cell receptor beta chains presented below share a single source sample, sequenced in a study of shared clonotypes between healthy human individuals. Naive CD8 cells comprised CD45RO-negative, CCR7-positively selected cells, excluding terminally differentiated effector memory CD45RA+ cells. TCRdb's table, derived via immunoSEQ multiplex PCR, lists solely in-frame clones and lacks some. The sample contains about 680,000 clones, about 91% of which appear only once. Sequenced sample: naive CD8+ T cells sorted from blood. Receptors originate from a man in his thirties or forties in good health.

This chain links TRBV19 with TRBJ2-3; D ambiguous. Germline V gene lookup returns CDR1 LNHDA and CDR2 SQIVND (reference sequence). Trimming left V 4 bases short and J 3 bases short, with 14 bases between. The CDR3 sequence is 15 residues long. CDR3 protein: CASSKSQESTDTQYF. CDR3 nucleotides: TGTGCCAGTAGTAAATCCCAAGAATCAACAGATACGCAGTATTTT.

This clone showed up just a few times. The chain is built from TRBV25-1 and TRBJ2-1; D unresolved. The CDR3 sequence is 13 residues long. Germline V gene data show CDR1 as MGHDK and CDR2 as SYGVNS. Trimming pared 4 bases from V and 3 bases from J, leaving 7 bases between. The CDR3 DNA reads TGTGCCAGCAGTGTTATAAACTACAATGAGCAGTTCTTC. The encoded protein is CASSVINYNEQFF.

This clone appeared a few times. A far larger clone lies a single base away; this is likely a read error. The rearrangement joins TRBV14 to TRBJ2-7; 9 bases match TRBD1. The CDR3 runs to 14 residues. With V trimmed by 4 bases and J by 3 bases, 4 bases remained unmatched. Germline CDR1 reads SGHDN; CDR2 reads FVKESK. The CDR3 region is CASSPGTGRYEQYF. In nucleotides, the CDR3 is TGTGCCAGCAGCCCCGGGACAGGGCGCTACGAGCAGTACTTC.

J is TRBJ2-7 and V is TRBV28, with 12 bases identical to TRBD2. Germline CDR1 MDHEN, CDR2 SYDVKM. The CDR3 consists of 14 residues. V shed 6 bases and J 4 bases; nucleotides not matched to a gene: 4. DNA of the CDR3: TGTGCCAGCAGGCTGACTAGCGGGAGTTACGAGCAGTACTTC. Translation gives CASRLTSGSYEQYF.

The rearrangement joins TRBV11-2 to TRBJ2-7; a weak D match, TRBD1 (5 bases). This CDR3 spans 14 amino acids. V lost 1 base, J lost 4 bases, and 11 bases lay in between. The germline gives CDR1 SGHAT, CDR2 FQNNGV. CDR3: CASSLGPRDYEQYF. Written as DNA, the CDR3 is TGTGCCAGCAGCTTAGGCCCCAGGGATTACGAGCAGTACTTC. Full variable domain (missing parts from reference TRBV11-2 and TRBJ2-7): EAGVAQSPRYKIIEKRQSVAFWCNPISGHATLYWYQQILGQGPKLLIQFQNNGVVDDSQLPKDRFSAERLKGVDSTLKIQPAKLEDSAVYLCASSLGPRDYEQYFGPGTRLTVT.

The chain is built from TRBV28 and TRBJ2-3; TRBD1 matches 9 bases. The CDR3 consists of 16 residues. After removal of 4 bases from V and 4 bases from J, the junction contained 9 bases not matched to a gene. Germline CDR1 and CDR2: MDHEN and SYDVKM. The CDR3 bases are TGTGCCAGCAGTTCCCAGGGACAGGGAGTGGCAGATACGCAGTATTTT. This codes for CASSSQGQGVADTQYF.

The chain joins TRBV10-1 to TRBJ2-1; 13 nucleotides line up with TRBD2. This CDR3 comprises 24 residues. Trimming removed 5 bases from V and 9 bases from J; junction bases left unmatched: 34. Germline CDR1 WNHNN, CDR2 SYGVQD (reference sequence). The CDR3 DNA follows: TGCGCCAGCAGTATGATAGAGGACGGAGCCGGGGACAGGGGAGGACTAGCGGGAGAGGGTGAGCAGTTCTTC. It translates to CASSMIEDGAGDRGGLAGEGEQFF.

The rearrangement joins TRBV9 to TRBJ2-7; TRBD2 aligns across 8 bases. The CDR3 is 14 amino acids. V dropped 4 bases and J dropped 0; count of bases not matched to a gene: 3. Germline V gene lookup returns CDR1 SGDLS and CDR2 YYNGEE. The CDR3 is CASSTSGSSYEQYF. Written as DNA, the CDR3 is TGTGCCAGCAGCACGAGCGGGAGCTCCTACGAGCAGTACTTC.

This clone has more than one count but fewer than ten. The chain joins TRBV30 to TRBJ1-1; D call uncertain. The CDR3 is made up of 14 amino acids. Germline V gene data show CDR1 as GTSNPN and CDR2 as SVGIG (reference sequence). Trimming removed 4 bases at V and 6 bases at J, with 18 bases between. The CDR3 DNA reads TGTGCCTGGACCGGTGGAGGGATCCGTCCTGAAGCTTTCTTT. The encoded protein is CAWTGGGIRPEAFF.

The chain is built from TRBV5-3 and TRBJ2-7; tentative D call: TRBD1 (6 bases). TRBV5-3 is an ORF, with its function uncertain. The V end was cut by 8 bases, the J end by 2 bases, with 17 bases between. CDR3 length equals 14 residues. The CDR3 DNA reads TGTGCCAGCAGCACCGGGACAAGGCCCTACGAGCAGTACTTC. Translation gives CASSTGTRPYEQYF.

The chain recombines TRBV9 with TRBJ2-1; D is uncertain. The ends were cut back, 3 bases at V and 8 bases at J, with 12 bases in the middle. From germline, CDR1 is SGDLS and CDR2 YYNGEE. This CDR3 has 13 residues. The chain's CDR3 is CASSAPQVHEQFF. CDR3 nucleotides: TGTGCCAGCAGCGCTCCCCAGGTCCATGAGCAGTTCTTC.

The chain carries TRBV27 and TRBJ2-1, with D maybe TRBD1 (5 bases). V was pared by 5 bases and J by 3 bases, with 8 bases between. CDR1 MNHEY and CDR2 SMNVEV come from the germline V gene (reference sequence). The CDR3 is made up of 13 amino acids. The CDR3, as DNA: TGTGCCAGCAGTCCCCAGGGCTACAATGAGCAGTTCTTC. Translated, it gives CASSPQGYNEQFF.

The rearrangement links TRBV6-4 to TRBJ2-1; maybe TRBD1 (6 bases). Germline CDR1 is MRHNA and CDR2 is SNTAGT. The V end lost 0 bases, the J end lost 2 bases, and 11 bases lay between the germline ends. The CDR3 spans 16 residues. The CDR3 DNA reads TGTGCCAGCAGTGACTCACGGGACACAGCCTACAATGAGCAGTTCTTC. It translates to CASSDSRDTAYNEQFF.

The V call is TRBV27, the J call TRBJ2-5; 7 bases are shared with TRBD1. The CDR3 spans 16 residues. With V trimmed by 5 bases and J by 5 bases, 14 bases remained unmatched. Germline-derived CDR1 and CDR2 are MNHEY and SMNVEV (reference sequence). The chain's CDR3 is CASSHLTGTASETQYF. Here the CDR3 DNA reads TGTGCCAGCAGTCACCTTACCGGGACAGCGTCGGAGACCCAGTACTTC.

Turning to this clone: It is likely a read error: a sequence one base away is far more abundant. Other DNA sequences of this sample code for an identical CDR3. The chain recombines TRBV6-1 with TRBJ2-7; D remains ambiguous. The germline gives CDR1 MNHNS, CDR2 SASEGT. The CDR3 runs 12 residues. Trimming pared 2 bases from V and 3 bases from J, leaving 5 bases between. The CDR3 bases are TGTGCCAGCAGTGAACGGAACTACGAGCAGTACTTC. Translating gives CASSERNYEQYF.

CDR3 residues: CATDRPGSYEQYF. The CDR3 nucleotides read TGTGCCACGGACAGGCCGGGGTCCTACGAGCAGTACTTC. The rearrangement uses TRBV10-3 and TRBJ2-7; 7 bases are a match to TRBD1. Trimming cost V 10 bases and J 1 base; bases outside gene matches: 7. CDR1 is ENHRY, CDR2 SYGVKD, per germline. CDR3 length: 13 residues.